This T cell receptor beta chain was sequenced during a study of cytomegalovirus exposure and HLA in healthy donors. V lost 2 bases, J lost 2 bases, and 15 bases lay in between. Germline-derived CDR1 and CDR2 are KGHSH and LQKENI. There are 16 residues in the CDR3. PCR was performed using 60 Vbeta and 13 Jbeta primers. The data were produced by immunoSEQ multiplex PCR, yet TCRdb's version contains in-frame clones alone and is incomplete. Among about 100,000 clones listed, 82% were seen once. General observations from the study: Fewer N-insertions than the approximately 610-donor mean were reportedly shown by an Asian-associated ancestry cluster in a later analysis.

Concerning this clone: What it recognizes is unknown.

This clonotype was sampled from a man aged 25 to 40 in good health and CMV-seropositive. The specimen was PBMCs. The chain recombines TRBV18 with TRBJ2-5; D might be TRBD1 (7 bases). In DNA, the CDR3 is TGTGCCAGCTCACCAATGGAGGGGGCCCTGCAAGAGACCCAGTACTTC. Its protein is CASSPMEGALQETQYF.